The 28 T cell receptor beta chains listed next were all sequenced from one sample in a study of technical replicates of blood from a handful of donors. The protocol was immunoSEQ multiplex PCR, while the TCRdb copy is restricted to in-frame clones and leaves out a portion. Found here are more than 65,000 clones, 70% to 90% of them singletons; the top ten hold roughly 4%. The sequencing input was PBMCs. Receptors originate from a human donor in good health. Some clones in this sample may be carry-over from other donors' samples.

This rearrangement joins TRBV19 to TRBJ1-2, with D maybe TRBD1 (6 bases). The length of the CDR3 is 16 residues. V was clipped by 2 bases and J by 4 bases, with 17 bases between them. Germline V gene sequence: CDR1 LNHDA, CDR2 SQIVND (reference sequence). The CDR3 loop is CASSISAGAKGYGYTF. CDR3 nucleotides: TGTGCCAGTAGTATATCCGCGGGGGCCAAGGGCTATGGCTACACCTTC. Complete variable domain (other parts from reference TRBV19 and TRBJ1-2): DGGITQSPKYLFRKEGQNVTLSCEQNLNHDAMYWYRQDPGQGLRLIYYSQIVNDFQKGDIAEGYSVSREKKESFPLTVTSAQKNPTAFYLCASSISAGAKGYGYTFGSGTRLTVV.

A few counts support this clone. V is TRBV5-4 and J is TRBJ2-7; 12 nucleotides line up with TRBD2. The CDR3 has 20 residues. The V gene end was trimmed by 2 bases and the J gene end by 2 bases; junction bases not matched to a gene: 17. From germline, CDR1 is SGHNT and CDR2 YYREEE (reference sequence). The chain's CDR3 is CASSFLQGLAGMQAAYEQYF. CDR3 nucleotides: TGTGCCAGCAGCTTTCTCCAGGGACTAGCGGGTATGCAAGCGGCCTACGAGCAGTACTTC.

A single count supports this clone. The CDR3 protein is CASTPERQGVNTEAFF. CDR3 bases: TGTGCCAGTACCCCAGAAAGACAGGGGGTGAACACTGAAGCTTTCTTT. The chain is built from TRBV19 and TRBJ1-1; 9 bases match TRBD1. Germline values: CDR1 LNHDA, CDR2 SQIVND (reference sequence). The CDR3 sequence is 16 residues long. Unmatched junction bases numbered 9, after V lost 7 bases and J lost 0 bases.

This clone was counted a single time. The chain joins TRBV4-2 to TRBJ2-3; 10 nucleotides match TRBD2. Losses at the gene ends were 5 bases for V and 7 bases for J; bases not matched to a gene: 9. Germline loops: CDR1 LGHNA, CDR2 YNFKEQ. The CDR3 is 15 residues long. The CDR3 sequence: CASSALAGSQNTQYF. DNA of the CDR3: TGTGCCAGCAGCGCACTAGCGGGAAGTCAGAATACGCAGTATTTT.

This sequence joins TRBV6-5 and TRBJ2-7; perhaps TRBD2 as D (5 bases). Trimming removed 6 bases from V and 0 bases from J, with 12 bases in between. The CDR3 is 14 residues long. The germline gives CDR1 MNHEY, CDR2 SVGAGI. Here the CDR3 reads CASRARTFSYEQYF. The DNA for the CDR3 is TGTGCCAGCAGGGCCAGGACTTTCTCCTACGAGCAGTACTTC.

The genes are TRBV7-2 and TRBJ2-7; 12 bases align to TRBD2. Germline CDR1 and CDR2: SGHTA and FQGNSA. The junction had 3 bases not matched to a gene; V was cut back by 1 base and J by 2 bases. CDR3 length: 16 amino acids. CDR3 in DNA: TGTGCCAGCAGCTTAGGAGGACTAGCGGGGACCTACGAGCAGTACTTC. It specifies CASSLGGLAGTYEQYF. Using reference TRBV7-2 and TRBJ2-7 for the parts outside the CDR3, the full variable domain is GAGVSQSPSNKVTEKGKDVELRCDPISGHTALYWYRQSLGQGLEFLIYFQGNSAPDKSGLPSDRFSAERTGGSVSTLTIQRTQQEDSAVYLCASSLGGLAGTYEQYFGPGTRLTVT.

This chain connects TRBV6-1 to TRBJ2-3; the D gene is possibly TRBD1 (6 bases). The CDR3 spans 15 residues. Trimming removed 1 base from V and 5 bases from J, with 13 bases in between. CDR1 is MNHNS, CDR2 SASEGT, per germline. CDR3 residues: CASSEGRGFVDTQYF. The CDR3 DNA reads as TGTGCCAGCAGTGAAGGAAGGGGGTTCGTAGATACGCAGTATTTT.

This chain connects TRBV7-2 to TRBJ1-2; 7 bases align to TRBD1. The CDR3 has 13 amino acids. Trimming took 3 bases from V and 6 from J; bases not matched to a gene: 4. Germline V gene sequence: CDR1 SGHTA, CDR2 FQGNSA. The chain's CDR3 is CASSLGQRDGYTF. For the CDR3, the DNA is TGTGCCAGCAGCTTGGGACAGAGAGATGGCTACACCTTC.

This clone was found once. The rearrangement uses TRBV5-1 and TRBJ1-2; D not resolved. Germline V gene sequence: CDR1 SGHRS, CDR2 YFSETQ. Trimming stripped 4 bases from V and 0 bases from J, with 16 bases between. CDR3 length: 16 residues. CDR3: CASSASPRAANYGYTF. The CDR3 nucleotides read TGCGCCAGCAGCGCTTCCCCGAGGGCTGCTAACTATGGCTACACCTTC.

This clone was seen just once. This chain links TRBV27 with TRBJ2-7, with no clear D. Trimming left V 0 bases short and J 5 bases short, with 8 bases between. Germline loops: CDR1 MNHEY, CDR2 SMNVEV (reference sequence). The CDR3 extends over 13 amino acids. The CDR3 loop reads CASSLSRFHEQYF. For the CDR3, the DNA is TGTGCCAGCAGTTTATCCAGGTTCCACGAGCAGTACTTC.

The CDR3 DNA is TGTGCCAGCAGCGTAGGGGCCGGGACAGCCTCCTCTAGCTATGGCTACACCTTC. It encodes CASSVGAGTASSSYGYTF. The chain is built from TRBV9 and TRBJ1-2; TRBD1 aligns across 7 bases. This CDR3 contains 18 residues. V trimming: 0 bases; J trimming: 4 bases; junction bases outside the gene matches: 15. The V gene's germline CDR1 is SGDLS and CDR2 YYNGEE.

This clone came up a few times. The chain joins TRBV19 to TRBJ2-1, with D possibly TRBD2 on 6 matching bases. This CDR3 spans 11 amino acids. Germline V gene lookup returns CDR1 LNHDA and CDR2 SQIVND (reference sequence). With 6 bases removed from V and 8 bases from J, the gap between germline ends came to 8 bases. CDR3 amino acids: CASREGYEQFF. Written as DNA, the CDR3 is TGTGCCAGTAGGGAGGGCTATGAGCAGTTCTTC.

The chain joins TRBV4-1 to TRBJ1-1; D may be TRBD1 (6 bases). Trimming removed 0 bases from V and 1 base from J, with 18 bases in between. Per germline, CDR1 MGHRA and CDR2 YSYEKL. The CDR3 covers 18 residues. The CDR3 spells CASSQEGAVGAGNTEAFF. CDR3 in DNA: TGCGCCAGCAGCCAAGAAGGGGCGGTGGGGGCGGGGAACACTGAAGCTTTCTTT.

The V and J genes are TRBV7-9 and TRBJ1-2, with a weak D call TRBD1 (6 bases). Trimming stripped 1 base from V and 4 bases from J, with 10 bases between. Germline lookup yields CDR1 SEHNR and CDR2 FQNEAQ (reference sequence). This CDR3 comprises 14 residues. CDR3 region: CASSLEQGIYGYTF. The CDR3 region has the DNA TGTGCCAGCAGCTTAGAACAGGGTATCTATGGCTACACCTTC.

J is TRBJ2-7 and V is TRBV21-1; TRBD1 was called by the table and not checked on the DNA. TRBV21-1 is a known pseudogene. The CDR3 runs 15 residues. In DNA form, the CDR3 reads TGTGCCAGCAGCAATGGGGGACAGTTCGGGCATGAGCAGTACTTC. Translated, it gives CASSNGGQFGHEQYF.

The rearrangement joins TRBV9 to TRBJ1-5, with D uncertain. Trimming stripped 4 bases from V and 4 bases from J, with 15 bases between. CDR3 size: 15 residues. Germline V gene sequence: CDR1 SGDLS, CDR2 YYNGEE. This CDR3 is CASSQGRTANQPQHF. CDR3 nucleotide sequence: TGTGCCAGCAGCCAAGGTAGGACTGCTAATCAGCCCCAGCATTTT.

The rearrangement joins TRBV10-3 to TRBJ2-7, with D possibly being TRBD2 (5 bases). The CDR3 is 14 residues long. Germline V gene data show CDR1 as ENHRY and CDR2 as SYGVKD. V shed 0 bases and J shed 1 base, with 7 bases lying between them. Written as DNA, the CDR3 is TGTGCCATCAGTGAGTCTGGGGAGTCCTACGAGCAGTACTTC. This translates into CAISESGESYEQYF.

The chain links TRBV11-3 to TRBJ2-5; possibly TRBD2 for D (5 bases). This CDR3 is built from 15 residues. Germline CDR1 and CDR2: SGHNT and YENEEA. V was shortened by 1 base and J by 5 bases, with 14 bases between the two germline ends. CDR3 loop: CASSLVAPGWETQYF. CDR3 DNA sequence: TGTGCCAGCAGCTTAGTAGCGCCCGGCTGGGAGACCCAGTACTTC.

This chain joins TRBV14 and TRBJ1-1; 7 nucleotides agree with TRBD1. The V segment lost 3 bases and the J segment 0 bases; nucleotides outside the gene matches: 10. Germline V gene sequence: CDR1 SGHDN, CDR2 FVKESK. The CDR3 loop spans 17 amino acids. CDR3 amino acids: CASSQARDRIMNTEAFF. In DNA, the CDR3 is TGTGCCAGCAGCCAGGCTAGGGACAGAATCATGAACACTGAAGCTTTCTTT.

The chain recombines TRBV30 with TRBJ2-3, with a tentative D call TRBD1 (5 bases). The CDR3 extends over 13 amino acids. The germline V gene encodes CDR1 GTSNPN and CDR2 SVGIG (reference sequence). V lost 0 bases and J lost 1, with 5 bases in between. The chain's CDR3 is CAWSVGGTDTQYF. The DNA of the CDR3 is TGTGCCTGGAGTGTAGGGGGCACAGATACGCAGTATTTT.

This clone was counted only a few times. The V and J genes are TRBV29-1 and TRBJ1-4, with TRBD1 matching 9 bases. Germline V gene lookup returns CDR1 SQVTM and CDR2 ANQGSEA. Trimming removed 7 bases from V and 7 bases from J; junction bases left unmatched: 4. The CDR3 spans 12 residues. CDR3 nucleotide sequence: TGCAGCGGAGGGACAGGGCGTGAAAAACTGTTTTTT. Protein product: CSGGTGREKLFF.

The chain uses TRBV6-5 and TRBJ2-7; D gene uncertain. This CDR3 is 13 amino acids long. The germline V and J ends were trimmed by 5 bases and 4 bases, with 12 bases remaining between them. Germline V gene data show CDR1 as MNHEY and CDR2 as SVGAGI. The CDR3 sequence is CASSGGLGYEQYF. CDR3 DNA: TGTGCCAGCAGTGGCGGATTGGGTTACGAGCAGTACTTC.

This chain joins TRBV9 and TRBJ1-1; tentative D call: TRBD1 (5 bases). This CDR3 spans 13 amino acids. Between the trimmed V and J ends, which lost 4 bases and 2 bases, there was a span of 9 bases. Germline CDR1 SGDLS, CDR2 YYNGEE. The CDR3 DNA is TGTGCCAGCAGCATGACAGCTAACACTGAAGCTTTCTTT. Amino acids: CASSMTANTEAFF.

The chain has TRBV28 and TRBJ1-2; TRBD1 is a possible D gene (6 bases). Trimming removed 2 bases at V and 5 bases at J, with 15 bases between. The length of the CDR3 is 15 residues. The V gene's germline CDR1 is MDHEN and CDR2 SYDVKM. CDR3 region: CASSLRAGVEYGYTF. The DNA for the CDR3 is TGTGCCAGCAGTTTAAGGGCAGGGGTAGAGTATGGCTACACCTTC.

The J gene is TRBJ2-7, the V gene TRBV29-1, with 8 bases identical to TRBD2. The V segment lost 7 bases and the J segment 4 bases; nucleotides outside the gene matches: 12. The CDR3 has 14 residues. CDR1 SQVTM and CDR2 ANQGSEA come from the germline V gene. CDR3 nucleotides: TGCAGCGGACGGGGGGGGACGGCGGTATACGAGCAGTACTTC. This gives the protein CSGRGGTAVYEQYF.

The gene calls are TRBV29-1 and TRBJ2-7, with 7 bases that match TRBD1. The V and J ends lost 6 bases and 2 bases, in that order; junction bases with no gene match: 7. CDR3 length: 13 residues. The germline V gene encodes CDR1 SQVTM and CDR2 ANQGSEA. CDR3 protein: CSVPGTATYEQYF. The CDR3 coding sequence is TGCAGCGTCCCCGGGACAGCAACCTACGAGCAGTACTTC.

This sequence joins TRBV2 and TRBJ1-5, with a weak D call TRBD1 (5 bases). The V and J ends lost 6 bases and 1 base respectively, with 13 bases between them. Germline V gives CDR1 SNHLY, CDR2 FYNNEI. This CDR3 contains 15 residues. The chain's CDR3 is CASSGSRVSNQPQHF. For the CDR3, the DNA is TGTGCCAGCAGCGGGAGCAGGGTGAGCAATCAGCCCCAGCATTTT. The complete variable domain, with remaining parts taken from reference TRBV2 and TRBJ1-5, reads EPEVTQTPSHQVTQMGQEVILRCVPISNHLYFYWYRQILGQKVEFLVSFYNNEISEKSEIFDDQFSVERPDGSNFTLKIRSTKLEDSAMYFCASSGSRVSNQPQHFGDGTRLSIL.

This clone was detected ten times or more. CDR3 protein: CASSSSGSMSYEQYF. CDR3 bases: TGTGCCAGCAGTTCCAGCGGGAGTATGTCCTACGAGCAGTACTTC. The chain combines TRBV6-5 with TRBJ2-7; 8 positions agree with TRBD2. The V gene end was trimmed by 4 bases and the J gene end by 1 base; junction bases not matched to a gene: 6. This CDR3 comprises 15 residues. Germline assignment: CDR1 MNHEY and CDR2 SVGAGI.